A selection of T cell receptor beta chains follows, all from one sample in a study of neoadjuvant nivolumab and ipilimumab in lung cancer. The protocol was immunoSEQ multiplex PCR, while the TCRdb copy is restricted to in-frame clones and leaves out a portion. The sample comprises 18,000 or so clones, roughly 80% of which are singletons, and about 8.8% rests with the top ten. Specimen: tumor tissue, collected after neoadjuvant nivolumab, alone or with ipilimumab, at or shortly before surgery. All receptors come from an adult with non-small cell lung cancer. Each CDR3 is given with its conserved first and last residue. A D gene is named only where the DNA matches it firmly. Clone size is stated in some rows and not others, as once, few, many or a class when expanded.

>-|TRBJ2-3|-|TRBV20-1
TGCAGTGCCCCCCGGGTGGATACGCAGTATTTT
CSAPRVDTQYF
>TRBD2|TRBJ2-5|-|TRBV7-2
TGTGCCAGCAGCTTTTGGACTAGCGGGGGGGGAGAGACCCAGTACTTC
CASSFWTSGGGETQYF
>TRBD2|TRBJ2-1|-|TRBV2
TGTGCCAGCAGTGAGGAGCGGGGGGGCTACAATGAGCAGTTCTTC
CASSEERGGYNEQFF
>-|TRBJ2-2|-|TRBV29-1
TGCAGCGTCCGAGGGGGGGACGCGGGAAGGGCCGGGGAGCTGTTTTTT
CSVRGGDAGRAGELFF
>-|TRBJ1-1|-|TRBV30
TGTGCCTGGAGTGTCGGCCAGACGAACACTGAAGCTTTCTTT
CAWSVGQTNTEAFF
>TRBD1|TRBJ1-2|-|TRBV5-1
TGCGCCAGCAGCAAAAGCACAGGGGAAACTGGCTACACCTTC
CASSKSTGETGYTF
>-|TRBJ1-6|few|TRBV11-2
TGTGCCAGCAGCTTGACCGGGGGCAATTCACCCCTCCACTTT
CASSLTGGNSPLHF
>-|TRBJ2-3|once|TRBV19
TGTGCCAGTAGTATGGGGCGAGGTGTTGTGGATACGCAGTATTTT
CASSMGRGVVDTQYF
>TRBD1|TRBJ2-5|-|TRBV5-5
TGTGCCAGCAGCTTGGGGGACAGGGTTAAAGAGACCCAGTACTTC
CASSLGDRVKETQYF
>-|TRBJ1-5|-|TRBV9
TGTGCCAGCAGCGTAGAGGGGTTGCAGCCCCAGCATTTT
CASSVEGLQPQHF
>-|TRBJ1-6|-|TRBV6-1
TGTGCCAGCAGTGAAGGGGTGAATAGGTCCTATAATTCACCCCTCCACTTT
CASSEGVNRSYNSPLHF
>-|TRBJ1-5|few|TRBV28
TGTGCCAGCAGTTCACAGGGCAATCAGCCCCAGCATTTT
CASSSQGNQPQHF
>-|TRBJ2-6|-|TRBV7-2
TGTGCCAGCAGCTTATCGTGGGCTGGGGCCAACGTCCTGACTTTC
CASSLSWAGANVLTF
>TRBD2|TRBJ2-1|-|TRBV10-2
TGCGCCAGCAGTGAACTAGGGAGGGTAAATGAGCAGTTCTTC
CASSELGRVNEQFF
>TRBD1|TRBJ1-4|-|TRBV18
TGTGCCAGCTCACCACCAGCAGGGGGCCCTGAAAAACTGTTTTTT
CASSPPAGGPEKLFF
>TRBD1|TRBJ2-5|once|TRBV6-5
TGTGCCAGCAGTTCAGGGGGTGAGACCCAGTACTTC
CASSSGGETQYF
>-|TRBJ2-7|-|TRBV7-2
TGTGCCAGCAGTCCCCAAGGGCATGGGAACTACGAGCAGTACTTC
CASSPQGHGNYEQYF
>-|TRBJ1-5|-|TRBV5-5
TGTGCCAGCAGCTTAGGAGTCGACAGGCAGCCCCAGCATTTT
CASSLGVDRQPQHF
>-|TRBJ1-6|-|TRBV5-4
TGTGCCAGCAGCTTGGGAGGGCGAACTCTCCGGGGAGATTCACCCCTCCACTTT
CASSLGGRTLRGDSPLHF
>TRBD2|TRBJ2-1|-|TRBV12-5
TGTGCTAGTGCCGGACTAGCCTTAGGTGAGCAGTTCTTC
CASAGLALGEQFF
>-|TRBJ1-5|-|TRBV5-1
TGCGCCAGCAGCCTAAGTCTAGATCAGCCCCAGCATTTT
CASSLSLDQPQHF
>-|TRBJ2-3|-|TRBV7-9
TGTGCCACCGGTTGGGGACCAGATACGCAGTATTTT
CATGWGPDTQYF
>-|TRBJ2-1|-|TRBV7-9
TGTGCCAGCAGCTTACTGGCACAGGCCTACAATGAGCAGTTCTTC
CASSLLAQAYNEQFF
>TRBD1|TRBJ2-2|-|TRBV19
TGTGCCAGTAGTATAGGAAGGACAGGGTCCACCGGGGAGCTGTTTTTT
CASSIGRTGSTGELFF
>-|TRBJ1-2|few|TRBV18
TGTGCCAGCTCACCACGGCCTATCAACTATGGCTACACCTTC
CASSPRPINYGYTF
>-|TRBJ1-5|few|TRBV7-8
TGTGCCAGCAGCTTAGGATCAGTTAGCAATCAGCCCCAGCATTTT
CASSLGSVSNQPQHF
>TRBD1|TRBJ2-7|-|TRBV15
TGTGCCACCAGCATTGGACAGGGGGTTAACGAGCAGTACTTC
CATSIGQGVNEQYF
>TRBD2|TRBJ2-5|-|TRBV6-1
TGTGCCAGCAGTAAAACAGGCGGGGGTCAAGAGACCCAGTACTTC
CASSKTGGGQETQYF
>-|TRBJ1-2|-|TRBV4-3
TGCGCCAGCAGCCGTGACCTGACAGCTTATGGCTACACCTTC
CASSRDLTAYGYTF
>TRBD2|TRBJ2-1|-|TRBV6-1
TGTGCCAGCAGAGCCTTAGCGGGCGCCTACAATGAGCAGTTCTTC
CASRALAGAYNEQFF
>-|TRBJ2-3|few|TRBV25-1
TGTGCCAGCACAAGCTTGACCGGACAGCTGGGGGGGGATACGCAGTATTTT
CASTSLTGQLGGDTQYF
>-|TRBJ2-7|-|TRBV9
TGTGCCAGCAGCGTAACAGGAGACCGCTCCGAGCAGTACTTC
CASSVTGDRSEQYF
>TRBD1|TRBJ2-1|once|TRBV6-5
TGTGCCAGCAGTACCGGGACAGCGATCTACAATGAGCAGTTCTTC
CASSTGTAIYNEQFF
>TRBD1|TRBJ1-5|-|TRBV6-1
TGTGCCAGCATGCCGGGACAGGGTCGGCAGCCCCAGCATTTT
CASMPGQGRQPQHF
>TRBD2|TRBJ2-3|-|TRBV6-6
TGTGCCAGCAGTCTAGCGGTGCCAACGGATACGCAGTATTTT
CASSLAVPTDTQYF
>-|TRBJ1-6|-|TRBV30
TGTGCCTGGACGCTATGGGTGAGGTCACCCCTCCACTTT
CAWTLWVRSPLHF
>-|TRBJ2-2|-|TRBV5-1
TGCGCCAGCAGTCCCTCGAACACCGGGGAGCTGTTTTTT
CASSPSNTGELFF
>-|TRBJ2-1|-|TRBV4-3
TGCGCCAGCAGCCAAGTTCTCCCAGGGGATGAGCAGTTCTTC
CASSQVLPGDEQFF
>TRBD2|TRBJ2-3|-|TRBV4-1
TGCGCCAGCAGCCAACATCGTAGCGGGGGCACAGATACGCAGTATTTT
CASSQHRSGGTDTQYF
>TRBD1|TRBJ2-7|-|TRBV7-8
TGTGCCAGCAGCCTCACCGGGACAGGGTCCTACGAGCAGTACTTC
CASSLTGTGSYEQYF
>-|TRBJ2-7|few|TRBV2
TGTGCCAGCAACAATCTGGCTAACGAGCAGTACTTC
CASNNLANEQYF
>-|TRBJ1-6|once|TRBV9
TGTGCCAGCAGCTCCCAAGCCCAGAGCTCCTATAATTCACCCCTCCACTTT
CASSSQAQSSYNSPLHF